This T cell receptor (beta chain) emerged from a study of blood T cell repertoires in COVID-19 (TCRdb year 2020). Regarding the study in general: The collaborator samples originated in the United States, Italy and Spain and spanned the acute and convalescent phases of COVID-19. The prospective study material was composed of cDNA or gDNA derived from T cells, B-cell-depleted T cells, or PBMCs. The dataset comprised deeply sampled blood TCRbeta repertoires from subjects exposed to, actively infected with, or recovered from COVID-19. The repertoires were released in a freely available public database meant as a resource for research on the immune response to SARS-CoV-2. Samples were obtained from the ongoing ImmuneRACE study (first 160 participants) and from 1,000 to 1,500 subjects provided by 6 global collaborators. Sample metadata almost always included a de-identified subject ID, COVID-19 status, age in years and sex. Where HLA class I and class II types were available, the types were taken from metadata supplied by the sample provider, not from assay-based typing.

The investigation overall reported the following: Clinical and demographic metadata were provided uncurated, with the amount varying by source and participant.

TCRbeta CDR3 regions were amplified from genomic DNA by means of the immunoSEQ Assay, a bias-controlled multiplex PCR. In the authors' own workflow: Nucleated cell counts per sample were estimated from amplification of reference gene primers within the assay. To quantify the absolute abundance of each unique TCRbeta CDR3 rearrangement, sequence reads were collapsed and filtered. Productive Simpson clonality was computed per sample as the square root of Simpson's diversity index over productive rearrangements. TCRdb mirrors the immuneACCESS table, restricted to in-frame sequences. Some clones are absent from its copies; in checked studies, under half trace to an unresolved V gene, and the reason for the others is unknown. That table furnishes V, J and clone size, whereas the DNA furnished D and trimming. A total of approximately 100,000 clones appear in this sample, 85% of them only once. The ten largest clones capture roughly 37% of the sample.

This clone came up a few times. This clone's antigen is unknown. The input lacks base qualities; no much larger clone sits a single base away. Each collaborating institution followed its own protocols to collect whole blood in K2EDTA tubes. For TCRbeta analysis, collaborators shipped samples in one of three forms: frozen whole blood, isolated PBMCs, or DNA extracted from either of those sample types. Material: peripheral blood. This sequence originates from a man older than 75 with acute or convalescent COVID-19.

DNA sequence: TGTGCCAGCAGCCTCAGGACAGGGCGGAGAACTGAAGCTTTCTTT. Translated, it gives CASSLRTGRRTEAFF. The sequence is built from TRBV14 and TRBJ1-1, with TRBD1 identical over 8 junction bases. CDR1 is given as SGHDN and CDR2 as FVKESK, both from the germline V gene. The CDR3 has 15 amino acids, counting the end cysteine and phenylalanine. The only DNA kept is the CDR3, 45 bases in frame from the first base. Trimming takes 4 bases off V and 5 bases off J; junction bases not matched to a gene: 9.